The present T cell receptor (beta chain) was sequenced within a study of identical twins. TCRdb reprocessed the 5' RACE reads via MiXCR and lists one record per CDR3 protein. The profile covers approximately 300,000 distinct CDR3 sequences, with more than 8% appearing a single time and approximately 6.5% taken by the ten largest. Findings of the study overall: Out-of-frame sharing of TCR alpha in monozygotic twins was underestimated by models.

The CDR3 totals 13 residues. The germline gives CDR1 MNHNS, CDR2 SASEGT. V was trimmed by 1 base and J by 4 bases, leaving 7 bases between them. All donors were healthy, and all were Caucasian. About this clonotype itself: The antigen is not known.

The sample was also reused in another study, on yellow fever vaccine responses in identical twins. From that study: On the reported evidence, twins' vaccine T cell responses seemed partly convergent and partly personalized.

The rearrangement links TRBV6-1 to TRBJ1-1; tentative D call: TRBD1 (5 bases). Sequenced material: CD8+ T cells sorted from blood. This TCR came from a woman aged 18-29 years in good health. CDR3 amino acids: CASSEGGGTEAFF. In DNA form, the CDR3 reads TGTGCCAGCAGTGAAGGGGGGGGCACTGAAGCTTTCTTT.